The 17 T cell receptor beta chains listed next were all sequenced from one sample in a study of shared clonotypes between healthy human individuals. It was CD45RO-negative cells, positively selected for CCR7, that made up naive CD8 cells, with terminally differentiated effector memory CD45RA+ cells excluded. The data were produced by immunoSEQ multiplex PCR, yet TCRdb's version contains in-frame clones alone and is incomplete. The sample contains about 1.9 million clones, around 95% of which appear only once. Sequencing was performed on naive CD8+ T cells from PBMCs. Receptors were obtained from a man younger than 35 in good health. Some clones in this sample may be carry-over from other donors' samples.

The rearrangement uses TRBV29-1 and TRBJ1-1; TRBD1 is a possible D gene (5 bases). V lost 5 bases, J lost 5 bases, and 15 bases lay in between. The CDR3 is 13 amino acids. Germline loops: CDR1 SQVTM, CDR2 ANQGSEA. The CDR3 bases are TGCAGCGTTCCGGACACCCTCGGTACTGAAGCTTTCTTT. Encoded protein: CSVPDTLGTEAFF.

The chain links TRBV28 to TRBJ2-3; no firm D call. The CDR3 runs to 15 residues. Deletions cut 5 bases from V and 3 bases from J, with 15 bases between. The germline V gene encodes CDR1 MDHEN and CDR2 SYDVKM. The CDR3 nucleotides read TGTGCCAGCAGTCCCCCCGGCTGGGCTACAGATACGCAGTATTTT. Encoded protein: CASSPPGWATDTQYF.

The chain carries TRBV29-1 and TRBJ1-2; D is possibly TRBD1 (5 bases). The germline V gene has CDR1 SQVTM and CDR2 ANQGSEA. V dropped 7 bases and J dropped 4 bases, with 10 bases sitting between them. CDR3 length equals 11 residues. This CDR3 is CSAKGSYGYTF. As DNA, the CDR3 is TGCAGCGCGAAGGGGTCCTATGGCTACACCTTC.

This clone was found once. V and J are TRBV11-3 and TRBJ2-1, with D possibly matching TRBD2 (6 bases). The length of the CDR3 is 15 residues. From germline, CDR1 is SGHNT and CDR2 YENEEA. Deletions cut 0 bases from V and 8 bases from J, with 14 bases between. The CDR3 loop is CASSLDPGGWDEQFF. For the CDR3, the DNA is TGTGCCAGCAGCTTAGATCCCGGGGGATGGGATGAGCAGTTCTTC.

The chain combines TRBV10-3 with TRBJ2-7, with 14 bases lining up with TRBD2. CDR1 and CDR2 from the germline V gene are ENHRY and SYGVKD. The CDR3 covers 16 residues. V lost 3 bases and J lost 4; bases outside the gene matches: 5. The CDR3 nucleotides read TGTGCCATCAGTGATGAGGGACTAGCGGGAGTGTACGAGCAGTACTTC. This sequence encodes CAISDEGLAGVYEQYF.

In this sample, this clone turned up a few times. The chain uses TRBV7-9 and TRBJ2-7, with 7 nucleotides matching TRBD2. Germline V gives CDR1 SEHNR, CDR2 FQNEAQ (reference sequence). This CDR3 has 13 amino acids. The CDR3 DNA reads TGTGCGGCTGGGGGGAGGGCCCCCTTCGAGCAGTACTTC. This codes for CAAGGRAPFEQYF.

J is TRBJ1-1 and V is TRBV19; 8 bases are shared with TRBD1. CDR1 and CDR2 (germline): LNHDA, SQIVND (reference sequence). The CDR3 sequence is 13 residues long. Germline trimming cut 6 bases from V and 4 bases from J; bases unmatched to any gene: 4. The CDR3 spells CASRIRGRTEAFF. The CDR3 region has the DNA TGTGCCAGTAGGATCAGGGGGCGCACTGAAGCTTTCTTT.

This CDR3 reads CASSPLTPTPGEETQYF. The CDR3 coding sequence is TGTGCCAGCAGCCCACTTACCCCTACCCCAGGGGAAGAGACCCAGTACTTC. The chain carries TRBV7-6 and TRBJ2-5, with D possibly being TRBD1 (6 bases). The CDR3 consists of 17 residues. V shed 5 bases and J shed 3 bases, with 22 bases lying between them. The germline CDR1 and CDR2 sequences are SGHVS and FNYEAQ.

The chain carries TRBV23-1 and TRBJ2-7; 8 nucleotides align to TRBD2. TRBV23-1 falls under the ORF class, with uncertain function. J was trimmed by 4 bases and V by 0 bases; bases with no gene match: 8. This CDR3 comprises 16 residues. The CDR3 loop reads CASSQSRSGSRYEQYF. In DNA form, the CDR3 reads TGCGCCAGCAGTCAATCGAGAAGCGGGAGCAGGTACGAGCAGTACTTC.

The J gene is TRBJ1-2, the V gene TRBV13, with a weak D call TRBD1 (5 bases). The CDR3 extends over 15 amino acids. Germline V lookup: CDR1 PRHDT, CDR2 FYEKMQ (reference sequence). The ends were cut back, 4 bases at V and 6 bases at J, with 18 bases in the middle. The CDR3 coding sequence is TGTGCCAGCAGCTCAATCCTAGACAGACCGAATGGCTACACCTTC. Translated, it gives CASSSILDRPNGYTF. Combining the CDR3 with reference TRBV13 and TRBJ1-2 gives the whole variable domain AAGVIQSPRHLIKEKRETATLKCYPIPRHDTVYWYQQGPGQDPQFLISFYEKMQSDKGSIPDRFSAQQFSDYHSELNMSSLELGDSALYFCASSSILDRPNGYTFGSGTRLTVV.

CDR3 coding DNA: TGTGCCAGCAGTCCCCCCGACAGGGGTATCTCCTACGAGCAGTACTTC. Its protein is CASSPPDRGISYEQYF. This chain connects TRBV28 to TRBJ2-7; 8 bases are a match to TRBD1. V shed 5 bases and J 0 bases; nucleotides not matched to a gene: 9. The CDR3 totals 16 residues. Germline-derived CDR1 and CDR2 are MDHEN and SYDVKM.

This clone showed up just once. At one end the junction does not follow the germline gene, possibly because of a read error. This rearrangement joins TRBV4-1 to TRBJ2-7, with D tentatively TRBD1 (6 bases). This CDR3 has 15 residues. Per the germline V gene, CDR1 is MGHRA and CDR2 is YSYEKL. The CDR3 here is CASSQDLETGYEQHF. The CDR3 coding sequence is TGCGCCAGCAGCCAAGATTTGGAGACAGGCTACGAGCAGCACTTC.

V gene TRBV6-6 combines with J gene TRBJ2-7, with TRBD2 matching over 10 bases. This CDR3 has 16 residues. Per germline, CDR1 MNHNY and CDR2 SVGAGI (reference sequence). V was clipped by 8 bases and J by 6 bases; unmatched bases: 16. CDR3 amino acids: CASGSSGRSGGIEQYF. In nucleotides, the CDR3 is TGTGCCAGCGGGAGTAGCGGGAGGAGCGGGGGGATCGAGCAGTACTTC.

This clone has a single count. Here the CDR3 DNA reads TGTGCCAGCTGCGACGGACAGGGAGGCGAGCAGTACTTC. As protein: CASCDGQGGEQYF. This chain joins TRBV5-6 and TRBJ2-7; 8 bases are a match to TRBD1. The CDR3 spans 13 residues. V lost 7 bases to trimming and J lost 6 bases; unmatched junction nucleotides: 9. Germline V gene lookup returns CDR1 SGHDT and CDR2 YYEEEE.

The rearrangement uses TRBV5-1 and TRBJ2-1, with 9 bases aligning to TRBD2. This CDR3 contains 15 residues. Trimming cost V 0 bases and J 6 bases; bases outside gene matches: 4. The germline CDR1 and CDR2 sequences are SGHRS and YFSETQ. The CDR3 coding sequence is TGCGCCAGCAGCTTGGGAGCGGGAGGAGGCAATGAGCAGTTCTTC. Translated, it gives CASSLGAGGGNEQFF.

This chain links TRBV6-5 with TRBJ2-3, with D unresolved. The CDR3 is made up of 12 amino acids. The V end was cut by 5 bases, the J end by 1 base, with 4 bases between. Germline CDR1 MNHEY, CDR2 SVGAGI. The chain's CDR3 is CASSEGTDTQYF. In nucleotides, the CDR3 is TGTGCCAGCAGTGAGGGCACAGATACGCAGTATTTT.

The chain recombines TRBV6-5 with TRBJ2-7; no definite D call. This CDR3 contains 15 residues. Germline V lookup: CDR1 MNHEY, CDR2 SVGAGI. V was cut by 0 bases and J by 3 bases, with 12 bases left in between. CDR3 sequence (DNA): TGTGCCAGCAGTTACTCTCCCGGACCCCTCTACGAGCAGTACTTC. Residues: CASSYSPGPLYEQYF.